The rows below give T cell receptor beta chains drawn from one sample of a study of OX40 agonist ivuxolimab in advanced cancers. Sequenced by immunoSEQ multiplex PCR; TCRdb stores in-frame clones only, minus some. The sample records under 65,000 clones, less than 85% being singletons. Sequenced material: CD4+ or CD8+ T cells sorted from blood, taken in a trial of the OX40 agonist ivuxolimab. Every receptor here comes from an adult with an advanced solid tumor such as melanoma, head and neck, liver or kidney cancer. CDR3s include the opening cysteine and the closing phenylalanine or tryptophan. A D gene is named only where the DNA matches it firmly. Rows give clone size only sometimes, using once, few, many, or a class for an expanded clone.

>TRBV4-2|many|.|TRBJ2-1
TGTGCCAGCAGCCCTCAGACAGCCAGCTCCTACAATGAGCAGTTCTTC
CASSPQTASSYNEQFF
>TRBV2|.|.|TRBJ2-3
TGTGCCAGCAGTGAAGCGGGGGGGCCAGATACGCAGTATTTT
CASSEAGGPDTQYF
>TRBV10-3|.|.|TRBJ2-5
TGTGCCATCGGACAAGAGACCCAGTACTTC
CAIGQETQYF
>TRBV7-6|medium-sized|TRBD1|TRBJ1-1
TGTGCCAGCAGCCTCGACAGGGTGAACACTGAAGCTTTCTTT
CASSLDRVNTEAFF
>TRBV6-6|.|.|TRBJ1-1
TGTGCCAGCAGTTACGAGACAGTAACCTTAGACACTGAAGCTTTCTTT
CASSYETVTLDTEAFF
>TRBV27|few|.|TRBJ2-2
TGTGCCAGCAGTTTATGGGGGGGGCCGAACACCGGGGAGCTGTTTTTT
CASSLWGGPNTGELFF
>TRBV29-1|.|.|TRBJ1-2
TGCAGCGTTGATGCTCGGGACATTCTCTATGGCTACACCTTC
CSVDARDILYGYTF
>TRBV13|.|.|TRBJ2-4
TGTGCCAGCAGCTTAGAGTTGGGGGCCAAAAACATTCAGTACTTC
CASSLELGAKNIQYF
>TRBV7-9|.|.|TRBJ1-5
TGTGCCAGCAGCTTAGAAGGGGAGCAGCCCCAGCATTTT
CASSLEGEQPQHF
>TRBV27|.|.|TRBJ2-5
TGTGCCAGCAGTCCAGAGGGGGAGACCCAGTACTTC
CASSPEGETQYF